This TCR beta chain was found in a study of cytomegalovirus exposure and HLA in healthy donors. In the study overall: Both the roughly 120 validation repertoires and the approximately 620 first-cohort repertoires used the same platform, as reported by a later analysis. Study-wide results and caveats: That first-cohort TCR clusters tended to co-occur in the 95 to 150 validation repertoires was found in a later analysis.

On this clone: Its cognate antigen is unknown.

This CDR3 has 15 residues. Trimming left V 5 bases short and J 2 bases short, with 13 bases between. Germline V gene data show CDR1 as MNHEY and CDR2 as SMNVEV (reference sequence). The study drew the donors from its roughly 120-subject validation cohort, separate from the roughly 700-subject first cohort. Here immunoSEQ multiplex PCR was the method, and the copy in TCRdb shows in-frame clones only, minus some. The sample lists 150,000 to 200,000 clones; around 85% were seen once. What was sequenced was PBMCs. This sequence originates from a woman in her twenties or thirties in good health and CMV-seronegative. The V call is TRBV27, the J call TRBJ1-5; D gene ambiguous. CDR3 bases: TGTGCCAGCAGTCCCCAGCAGGTCCGCAATCAGCCCCAGCATTTT. It encodes CASSPQQVRNQPQHF.